These 14 T cell receptor beta chains share one sample of origin, sequenced in a study of CD8 T cells in Susac syndrome (dated by TCRdb to 2018 to 2020). The method behind the library was the immunoSEQ multiplex PCR assay. RNA was extracted using the RNeasy kit, and roughly 0.5 to 1 microgram was reverse transcribed with random hexamers. TCRdb passed the public sequencing reads through fastp at Q25 and MiXCR, retaining productive beta sequences. Entries are consolidated by CDR3 protein sequence, retaining the most common genes and DNA. The sample has 130,000 to 150,000 distinct CDR3 sequences on record, around 94% of them singletons. 0.084% of the sample is held by the ten biggest clonotypes. The specimen was CD4+ T cells from PBMCs. The receptors here all came from a human donor in good health.

The J gene is TRBJ2-3, the V gene TRBV7-2; possible D gene TRBD2, 5 bases. From germline, CDR1 is SGHTA and CDR2 FQGNSA. Trimming left V 4 bases short and J 2 bases short, with 10 bases between. CDR3 length: 14 residues. The CDR3 reads CASSSGLYTDTQYF. In DNA form, the CDR3 reads TGTGCCAGCAGCTCCGGACTGTACACAGATACGCAGTATTTT. Using reference TRBV7-2 and TRBJ2-3 for the parts outside the CDR3, the full variable domain is GAGVSQSPSNKVTEKGKDVELRCDPISGHTALYWYRQSLGQGLEFLIYFQGNSAPDKSGLPSDRFSAERTGGSVSTLTIQRTQQEDSAVYLCASSSGLYTDTQYFGPGTRLTVL.

The gene calls are TRBV25-1 and TRBJ1-1; D call uncertain. V was trimmed by 6 bases and J by 5 bases, leaving 13 bases between them. Germline CDR1 and CDR2: MGHDK and SYGVNS. There are 13 residues in the CDR3. CDR3 nucleotide sequence: TGTGCCAGCAGAGGCCTCCGGGATACTGAAGCTTTCTTT. This sequence encodes CASRGLRDTEAFF.

The chain employs TRBV2 and TRBJ2-2, with 8 bases aligning to TRBD2. The trim removed 7 bases at V and 0 bases at J, leaving 1 base unmatched. The CDR3 runs 14 residues. Per the germline V gene, CDR1 is SNHLY and CDR2 is FYNNEI. In DNA form, the CDR3 reads TGTGCCAGCAATAGCGGGACGAACACCGGGGAGCTGTTTTTT. Its translation: CASNSGTNTGELFF.

The rearrangement uses TRBV28 and TRBJ2-1; 13 bases are a match to TRBD2. The junction had 11 bases not matched to a gene; V was cut back by 4 bases and J by 5 bases. Germline V gene sequence: CDR1 MDHEN, CDR2 SYDVKM. The CDR3 runs 18 residues. This CDR3 is CASSSFGLAGAANNEQFF. In nucleotides, the CDR3 is TGTGCCAGCAGTTCCTTTGGACTAGCGGGAGCGGCAAACAATGAGCAGTTCTTC.

V is TRBV20-1 and J is TRBJ2-5; tentatively, D is TRBD1 (5 bases). V gave up 1 base and J gave up 7 bases, with 13 bases separating them. The CDR3 consists of 13 residues. CDR1 and CDR2 from the germline V gene are DFQATT and SNEGSKA (reference sequence). The CDR3 nucleotides are TGCAGTGCTAGAGGGGTGGGCGACAGGACCCAGTACTTC. Amino acid sequence: CSARGVGDRTQYF.

The chain joins TRBV5-1 to TRBJ2-7; tentative D call: TRBD1 (5 bases). Germline CDR1 SGHRS, CDR2 YFSETQ. CDR3 size: 14 residues. The V end was cut by 6 bases, the J end by 2 bases, with 15 bases between. The CDR3 reads CASNRITGPYEQYF. In nucleotides, the CDR3 is TGCGCCAGCAATAGAATAACAGGACCCTACGAGCAGTACTTC. Variable domain in full (rest from reference TRBV5-1 and TRBJ2-7): KAGVTQTPRYLIKTRGQQVTLSCSPISGHRSVSWYQQTPGQGLQFLFEYFSETQRNKGNFPGRFSGRQFSNSRSEMNVSTLELGDSALYLCASNRITGPYEQYFGPGTRLTVT.

The chain uses TRBV15 and TRBJ2-3; 13 bases are a match to TRBD2. The CDR3 length is 17 residues. Per germline, CDR1 LNHNV and CDR2 YYDKDF (reference sequence). J lost 3 bases, V lost 3 bases, and 6 bases had no gene match. CDR3 in amino acids: CATSSRTSGSRTDTQYF. In DNA form, the CDR3 reads TGTGCCACCAGCAGTAGGACTAGCGGGAGTAGAACAGATACGCAGTATTTT.

This clonotype was recorded once. The V gene is TRBV10-3, the J gene TRBJ2-1; tentative D call: TRBD2 (5 bases). The germline V gene has CDR1 ENHRY and CDR2 SYGVKD. V lost 3 bases and J lost 5, with 8 bases in between. The CDR3 covers 13 residues. The DNA of the CDR3 is TGTGCCATCAGTGAATGGGGAGACAATGAGCAGTTCTTC. Encoded protein: CAISEWGDNEQFF.

The gene calls are TRBV19 and TRBJ2-1; D is tentatively TRBD1 or TRBD2 (5 bases each). Germline values: CDR1 LNHDA, CDR2 SQIVND (reference sequence). The length of the CDR3 is 14 residues. V gave up 4 bases and J gave up 0 bases, with 7 bases separating them. The CDR3 DNA reads as TGTGCCAGTAGTACGGGGCTCTCCTACAATGAGCAGTTCTTC. Translating gives CASSTGLSYNEQFF.

This chain links TRBV19 with TRBJ1-5, with a tentative D call TRBD1 (6 bases). Germline CDR1 reads LNHDA; CDR2 reads SQIVND (reference sequence). CDR3 size: 13 residues. V lost 6 bases and J lost 3, with 9 bases in between. CDR3 protein: CASSDRNNQPQHF. The DNA of the CDR3 is TGTGCCAGTAGCGACAGGAACAATCAGCCCCAGCATTTT. Full variable domain (missing parts from reference TRBV19 and TRBJ1-5): DGGITQSPKYLFRKEGQNVTLSCEQNLNHDAMYWYRQDPGQGLRLIYYSQIVNDFQKGDIAEGYSVSREKKESFPLTVTSAQKNPTAFYLCASSDRNNQPQHFGDGTRLSIL.

This sequence joins TRBV12-3 or TRBV12-4 and TRBJ1-2; a weak D match, TRBD1 (5 bases). The CDR3 contains 16 residues. V was clipped by 3 bases and J by 3 bases, with 17 bases between them. The CDR3 region has the DNA TGTGCCAGCAGTTTGTTCCGTGGGGCCGCTTACTATGGCTACACCTTC. Protein: CASSLFRGAAYYGYTF.

This chain joins TRBV30 and TRBJ2-1; D is unclear. In germline, CDR1 is GTSNPN, CDR2 SVGIG (reference sequence). The CDR3 length is 14 residues. V was shortened by 6 bases and J by 3 bases, with 15 bases between the two germline ends. The CDR3 DNA follows: TGTGCCTGCCCAACTAAGGCGGACTACAATGAGCAGTTCTTC. Its translation: CACPTKADYNEQFF.

This chain connects TRBV30 to TRBJ1-2; D call uncertain. The germline V gene encodes CDR1 GTSNPN and CDR2 SVGIG (reference sequence). The CDR3 covers 14 residues. The V gene lost 3 bases and the J gene lost 1 base, with 12 bases spanning the gap. The CDR3 region is CAWREAPSNYGYTF. CDR3 DNA: TGTGCCTGGAGAGAGGCACCAAGTAACTATGGCTACACCTTC.

CDR3 in DNA: TGCAGCGTTTGGCAGGGGTACAATGAGCAGTTCTTC. Amino acids: CSVWQGYNEQFF. The chain links TRBV29-1 to TRBJ2-1; a weak D match, TRBD1 (6 bases). The CDR3 is 12 residues long. Trimming shortened V by 5 bases and J by 4 bases, and 9 bases separated the two germline ends. CDR1 and CDR2 (germline): SQVTM, ANQGSEA.